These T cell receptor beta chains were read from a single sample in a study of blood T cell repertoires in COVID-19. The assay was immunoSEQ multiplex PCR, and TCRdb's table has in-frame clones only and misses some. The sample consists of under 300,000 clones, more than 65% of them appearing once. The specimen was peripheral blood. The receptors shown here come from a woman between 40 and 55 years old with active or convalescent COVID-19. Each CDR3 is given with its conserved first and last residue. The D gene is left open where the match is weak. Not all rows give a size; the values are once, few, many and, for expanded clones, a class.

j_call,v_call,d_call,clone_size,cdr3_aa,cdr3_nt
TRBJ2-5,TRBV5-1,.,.,CASSSRRGGETQYF,TGCGCCAGCAGCTCTCGCAGGGGAGGGGAGACCCAGTACTTC
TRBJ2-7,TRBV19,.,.,CASSIAENYEQYF,TGTGCCAGTAGTATCGCGGAGAACTACGAGCAGTACTTC
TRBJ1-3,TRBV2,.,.,CASAVRGLQNTIYF,TGTGCCAGCGCCGTTCGAGGGCTCCAAAACACCATATATTTT
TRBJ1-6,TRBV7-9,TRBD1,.,CASSLGRTGTNNSPLHF,TGTGCCAGCAGCTTAGGAAGGACAGGAACAAATAATTCACCCCTCCACTTT
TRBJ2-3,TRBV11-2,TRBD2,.,CASSFGVREGTDTQYF,TGTGCCAGCAGCTTCGGGGTGCGGGAGGGCACAGATACGCAGTATTTT
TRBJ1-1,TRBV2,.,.,CASNRFLNTEAFF,TGTGCCAGCAACAGGTTTCTGAACACTGAAGCTTTCTTT
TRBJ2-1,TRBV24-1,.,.,CATSDSAGSLRNEQFF,TGTGCCACCAGTGACTCCGCGGGGTCACTTAGAAATGAGCAGTTCTTC
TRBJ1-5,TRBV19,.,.,CASSSGGMNQPQHF,TGTGCCAGTTCCTCGGGGGGTATGAATCAGCCCCAGCATTTT
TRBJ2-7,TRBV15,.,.,CATSRRTEGEQYF,TGTGCCACCAGCAGACGGACGGAGGGGGAGCAGTACTTC
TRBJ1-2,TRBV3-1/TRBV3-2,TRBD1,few,CASSQRGQNYGYTF,TGTGCCAGCAGCCAAAGGGGACAGAACTATGGCTACACCTTC
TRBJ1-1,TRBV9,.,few,CASSVGPGSGTEAFF,TGTGCCAGCAGCGTAGGTCCAGGCTCCGGCACTGAAGCTTTCTTT
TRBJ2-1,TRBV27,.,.,CASTYSQSYNEQFF,TGTGCCAGCACCTACAGTCAATCCTACAATGAGCAGTTCTTC
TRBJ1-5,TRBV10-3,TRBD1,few,CAISDPVTGSSNQPQHF,TGTGCCATCAGTGACCCTGTGACAGGGAGTAGCAATCAGCCCCAGCATTTT
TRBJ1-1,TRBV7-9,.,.,CASSFEGHKNTEAFF,TGTGCCAGCAGCTTTGAGGGACATAAGAACACTGAAGCTTTCTTT